Shown below are 30 T cell receptor beta chains from a single sample sequenced in a study of blood T cell repertoires in COVID-19. Only in-frame clones appear in the TCRdb table, and some are missing; sequencing was by immunoSEQ multiplex PCR. The data show about 220,000 clones, 82% seen once. Material: peripheral blood. These receptors were taken from an elderly woman with acute or convalescent COVID-19.

The rearrangement links TRBV19 to TRBJ2-1; 8 nucleotides agree with TRBD1. J gave up 3 bases and V 5 bases, and 12 bases lay outside the gene matches. The V gene's germline CDR1 is LNHDA and CDR2 SQIVND (reference sequence). This CDR3 comprises 17 residues. The CDR3 DNA reads as TGTGCCAGTAGTGGGCAGGGGGCCGTAGGTGGCTACAATGAGCAGTTCTTC. This codes for CASSGQGAVGGYNEQFF.

The chain couples TRBV18 to TRBJ1-5; weak D call: TRBD1 (6 bases). CDR1 is KGHSH, CDR2 LQKENI, per germline. The CDR3 has 15 residues. Deletions cut 2 bases from V and 2 bases from J, with 10 bases between. The chain's CDR3 is CASSPNSGGNQPQHF. As DNA, the CDR3 is TGTGCCAGCTCACCAAACTCAGGGGGCAATCAGCCCCAGCATTTT.

This clone was recorded a few times. The rearrangement links TRBV6-6 to TRBJ1-1; D gene ambiguous. V lost 8 bases, J lost 8 bases, and 15 bases lay in between. The CDR3 is 12 residues long. Germline assignment: CDR1 MNHNY and CDR2 SVGAGI (reference sequence). The CDR3 is CASGFDGREAFF. The DNA of the CDR3 is TGTGCCAGCGGGTTCGATGGGAGAGAAGCTTTCTTT.

This chain uses TRBV7-2 with TRBJ1-5; D is perhaps TRBD1 (5 bases). The V and J ends lost 4 bases and 4 bases respectively, with 14 bases between them. CDR1 is SGHTA, CDR2 FQGNSA, per germline. The CDR3 has 15 amino acids. CDR3 DNA sequence: TGTGCCAGCAGCTCCAGGACACCCGATAATCAGCCCCAGCATTTT. Encoded protein: CASSSRTPDNQPQHF.

The CDR3 loop is CASSLQGAYEQYF. For the CDR3, the DNA is TGTGCCAGCAGCCTACAGGGGGCCTACGAGCAGTACTTC. This rearrangement joins TRBV11-1 to TRBJ2-7; TRBD1 matches at 8 bases. CDR1 is SGHAT, CDR2 FQDESV, per germline (reference sequence). J gave up 2 bases and V 5 bases, and 2 bases lay outside the gene matches. CDR3 length: 13 amino acids.

This chain joins TRBV6-2 or TRBV6-3 and TRBJ1-5, with TRBD1 as a possible D gene (6 bases). The ends were cut back, 2 bases at V and 3 bases at J, with 8 bases in the middle. The CDR3 sequence is 14 residues long. Germline CDR1 and CDR2: MNHEY and SVGEGT. The CDR3 loop reads CASSYTGINQPQHF. CDR3 in DNA: TGTGCCAGCAGTTACACAGGGATCAATCAGCCCCAGCATTTT.

This chain links TRBV2 with TRBJ2-2; tentative D call: TRBD2 (6 bases). CDR1 and CDR2 (germline): SNHLY, FYNNEI. The CDR3 loop spans 15 amino acids. V was pared by 7 bases and J by 5 bases, with 17 bases between. CDR3 nucleotides: TGTGCCAGCACTACCCGAGGAGGGCGGACCGGGGAGCTGTTTTTT. The encoded protein is CASTTRGGRTGELFF.

The chain couples TRBV5-6 to TRBJ2-6; D remains ambiguous. The CDR3 contains 16 residues. The ends were cut back, 0 bases at V and 0 bases at J, with 7 bases in the middle. Germline V gives CDR1 SGHDT, CDR2 YYEEEE. The CDR3 sequence: CASSLVAVSGANVLTF. The CDR3, as DNA: TGTGCCAGCAGCTTGGTGGCCGTCTCTGGGGCCAACGTCCTGACTTTC. Combining the CDR3 with reference TRBV5-6 and TRBJ2-6 gives the whole variable domain DAGVTQSPTHLIKTRGQQVTLRCSPKSGHDTVSWYQQALGQGPQFIFQYYEEEERQRGNFPDRFSGHQFPNYSSELNVNALLLGDSALYLCASSLVAVSGANVLTFGAGSRLTVL.

The V call is TRBV10-3, the J call TRBJ2-7; TRBD1 matches 7 bases. J gave up 2 bases and V 3 bases, and 4 bases lay outside the gene matches. The CDR3 loop spans 14 amino acids. The V gene's germline CDR1 is ENHRY and CDR2 SYGVKD. CDR3 sequence reads: CAISDGTVAYEQYF. As DNA, the CDR3 is TGTGCCATCAGTGACGGGACAGTCGCCTACGAGCAGTACTTC.

This clone was seen only a few times. V is TRBV27 and J is TRBJ1-5; 7 nucleotides match TRBD1. This CDR3 spans 13 amino acids. CDR1 is MNHEY and CDR2 is SMNVEV in the germline V gene (reference sequence). Losses at the gene ends were 2 bases for V and 7 bases for J; bases not matched to a gene: 2. The DNA for the CDR3 is TGTGCCAGCAGTTTAAGGGGGCGCCAGCCCCAGCATTTT. It translates to CASSLRGRQPQHF.

The V gene is TRBV24-1, the J gene TRBJ1-1, with D perhaps matching TRBD1 (5 bases). The V end lost 1 base, the J end lost 4 bases, and 6 bases lay between the germline ends. CDR1 KGHDR and CDR2 SFDVKD come from the germline V gene. This CDR3 region has 13 residues. The CDR3 DNA follows: TGTGCCACCAGTGATTTTAGGGGCACTGAAGCTTTCTTT. Amino acids: CATSDFRGTEAFF.

V gene TRBV7-2 combines with J gene TRBJ2-5; 7 bases align to TRBD2. The CDR3 runs to 15 residues. V gave up 3 bases and J gave up 4 bases; unmatched junction bases: 8. Germline loops: CDR1 SGHTA, CDR2 FQGNSA. The DNA of the CDR3 is TGTGCCAGCAGCTTCGATGGGAGGGTAGCAGAGACCCAGTACTTC. Translated, it gives CASSFDGRVAETQYF.

The rearrangement uses TRBV7-8 and TRBJ1-6; maybe TRBD1 (5 bases). Trimming pared 2 bases from V and 0 bases from J, leaving 14 bases between. Looked up from germline, CDR1 is SGHVS and CDR2 is FQNEAQ. This CDR3 spans 18 amino acids. The CDR3 reads CASSLQGLSSSYNSPLHF. CDR3 sequence (DNA): TGTGCCAGCAGCTTACAGGGACTTTCAAGCTCCTATAATTCACCCCTCCACTTT.

This clone has just a few counts. The chain links TRBV19 to TRBJ1-1; D is possibly TRBD1 (5 bases). V dropped 3 bases and J dropped 1 base, with 12 bases sitting between them. Germline loops: CDR1 LNHDA, CDR2 SQIVND (reference sequence). The CDR3 covers 15 residues. The CDR3 DNA reads as TGTGCCAGTAGTATTTTAGGACAACGGAACACTGAAGCTTTCTTT. This codes for CASSILGQRNTEAFF. The whole variable domain, filled in from reference TRBV19 and TRBJ1-1, reads DGGITQSPKYLFRKEGQNVTLSCEQNLNHDAMYWYRQDPGQGLRLIYYSQIVNDFQKGDIAEGYSVSREKKESFPLTVTSAQKNPTAFYLCASSILGQRNTEAFFGQGTRLTVV.

This sequence joins TRBV20-1 and TRBJ1-2; D might be TRBD1 (5 bases). V dropped 7 bases and J dropped 7 bases, with 13 bases sitting between them. The V gene's germline CDR1 is DFQATT and CDR2 SNEGSKA (reference sequence). The CDR3 has 11 amino acids. The CDR3 DNA reads as TGCAGTGTCCCAAGGGGTCTTGGCTACACCTTC. Translating gives CSVPRGLGYTF.

This chain joins TRBV2 and TRBJ2-3; 7 bases line up with TRBD2. The CDR3 sequence is 15 residues long. With V trimmed by 7 bases and J by 3 bases, 10 bases remained unmatched. From germline, CDR1 is SNHLY and CDR2 FYNNEI. The CDR3 loop is CASNGGRRRTDTQYF. The CDR3 nucleotides read TGTGCCAGCAACGGGGGGAGAAGGCGGACAGATACGCAGTATTTT.

This clone showed up just once. The chain links TRBV19 to TRBJ1-6; D perhaps matches TRBD1 (5 bases). Trimming removed 6 bases from V and 8 bases from J, with 8 bases in between. CDR3 size: 12 residues. Germline lookup yields CDR1 LNHDA and CDR2 SQIVND (reference sequence). This chain's CDR3 is CASSPRDSPLHF. The CDR3 DNA is TGTGCCAGTAGCCCCAGGGATTCACCCCTCCACTTT.

This chain joins TRBV18 and TRBJ1-1; weak D call: TRBD1 (5 bases). V dropped 4 bases and J dropped 1 base, with 13 bases sitting between them. This CDR3 region has 15 residues. Germline V gene lookup returns CDR1 KGHSH and CDR2 LQKENI. The DNA of the CDR3 is TGTGCCAGCTCACGCCCGACAGCTTCGAACACTGAAGCTTTCTTT. Its protein product is CASSRPTASNTEAFF.

The V call is TRBV7-2, the J call TRBJ1-2; 8 positions agree with TRBD1. With V trimmed by 5 bases and J by 2 bases, 7 bases remained unmatched. This CDR3 contains 15 residues. CDR1 is SGHTA, CDR2 FQGNSA, per germline. CDR3 residues: CASSSSDRGNYGYTF. The CDR3 DNA is TGTGCCAGCAGCAGTAGTGACAGGGGAAACTATGGCTACACCTTC.

The rearrangement links TRBV6-6 to TRBJ2-5; 9 bases line up with TRBD2. Germline-derived CDR1 and CDR2 are MNHNY and SVGAGI (reference sequence). CDR3 size: 15 residues. Trimming removed 6 bases from V and 1 base from J; junction bases left unmatched: 6. The CDR3 reads CASRGGGGAQETQYF. Here the CDR3 DNA reads TGTGCCAGCAGAGGGGGCGGGGGGGCCCAAGAGACCCAGTACTTC.

The rearrangement joins TRBV18 to TRBJ2-3; 7 nucleotides match TRBD2. Germline trimming cut 3 bases from V and 0 bases from J; bases unmatched to any gene: 9. The length of the CDR3 is 17 residues. The germline CDR1 and CDR2 sequences are KGHSH and LQKENI. In nucleotides, the CDR3 is TGTGCCAGCTCACCGCGGCGCACTAGCGAAAGCACAGATACGCAGTATTTT. This encodes CASSPRRTSESTDTQYF.

V is TRBV3-1 (or the pseudogene TRBV3-2) and J is TRBJ1-6; TRBD1 matches 7 bases. The CDR3 loop spans 13 amino acids. The germline CDR1 and CDR2 sequences are LGHDT and YNNKEL (reference sequence). The V and J ends lost 4 bases and 6 bases, in that order; junction bases with no gene match: 0. The CDR3, as DNA: TGTGCCAGCAGCCGGACAGGTAATTCACCCCTCCACTTT. Protein: CASSRTGNSPLHF.

This clone was picked up one time. V and J are TRBV6-1 and TRBJ1-1; D unclear. The CDR3 loop spans 15 amino acids. Deletions cut 3 bases from V and 0 bases from J, with 11 bases between. Looked up from germline, CDR1 is MNHNS and CDR2 is SASEGT. DNA for the CDR3: TGTGCCAGCAGTGATGAGGGAGCCATGAACACTGAAGCTTTCTTT. It encodes CASSDEGAMNTEAFF.

This chain uses TRBV7-9 with TRBJ2-7; the match to TRBD1 covers 11 bases. V was pared by 4 bases and J by 0 bases, with 2 bases of the junction left unmatched. The CDR3 totals 15 residues. CDR1 is SEHNR and CDR2 is FQNEAQ in the germline V gene (reference sequence). The CDR3 is CASSYGTGGSYEQYF. The CDR3, as DNA: TGTGCCAGCAGCTATGGGACAGGGGGCTCCTACGAGCAGTACTTC. The whole variable domain, remainder taken from reference TRBV7-9 and TRBJ2-7, is DTGVSQNPRHKITKRGQNVTFRCDPISEHNRLYWYRQTLGQGPEFLTYFQNEAQLEKSRLLSDRFSAERPKGSFSTLEIQRTEQGDSAMYLCASSYGTGGSYEQYFGPGTRLTVT.

The chain recombines TRBV10-3 with TRBJ2-5, with a possible D match to TRBD2 (5 bases). The CDR3 has 12 residues. V was shortened by 3 bases and J by 4 bases, with 6 bases between the two germline ends. In germline, CDR1 is ENHRY, CDR2 SYGVKD. The CDR3 here is CAISDGVETQYF. The CDR3 DNA reads as TGTGCCATCAGTGACGGGGTAGAGACCCAGTACTTC.

The chain combines TRBV6-5 with TRBJ1-2, with 10 nucleotides matching TRBD1. Trimming removed 6 bases from V and 3 bases from J; junction bases left unmatched: 1. Germline CDR1 is MNHEY and CDR2 is SVGAGI. The CDR3 contains 13 residues. The CDR3 sequence is CASRDRGDYGYTF. In DNA form, the CDR3 reads TGTGCCAGCAGGGACAGGGGGGACTATGGCTACACCTTC.

This sequence joins TRBV5-8 and TRBJ1-5; 7 bases are shared with TRBD1. After removal of 4 bases from V and 2 bases from J, the junction contained 9 bases not matched to a gene. Germline CDR1 and CDR2: SGHTS and YDEGEE. The CDR3 is made up of 16 amino acids. The CDR3 region has the DNA TGTGCCAGCAGCCTATACAGGGGTTCAGGCAATCAGCCCCAGCATTTT. Protein sequence: CASSLYRGSGNQPQHF.

The CDR3 is CASSLVKGGIEKLFF. CDR3 DNA: TGTGCCAGCAGCTTAGTTAAGGGGGGGATTGAAAAACTGTTTTTT. The rearrangement joins TRBV7-8 to TRBJ1-4; tentatively, D is TRBD1 (6 bases). V lost 1 base to trimming and J lost 7 bases, with 13 bases between them. Per germline, CDR1 SGHVS and CDR2 FQNEAQ. This CDR3 spans 15 amino acids.

The chain carries TRBV2 and TRBJ1-1; D perhaps matches TRBD1 (6 bases). CDR3 length: 15 residues. The V end was cut by 6 bases, the J end by 0 bases, with 14 bases between. Germline lookup yields CDR1 SNHLY and CDR2 FYNNEI. Here the CDR3 reads CASRLDSIMNTEAFF. The CDR3 DNA reads TGTGCCAGCAGGCTGGACAGTATCATGAACACTGAAGCTTTCTTT. Filled out from reference TRBV2 and TRBJ1-1, the complete variable domain reads EPEVTQTPSHQVTQMGQEVILRCVPISNHLYFYWYRQILGQKVEFLVSFYNNEISEKSEIFDDQFSVERPDGSNFTLKIRSTKLEDSAMYFCASRLDSIMNTEAFFGQGTRLTVV.

The chain joins TRBV5-1 to TRBJ2-5, with TRBD2 matching 12 bases. Germline CDR1 reads SGHRS; CDR2 reads YFSETQ. The CDR3 consists of 15 residues. After removal of 4 bases from V and 2 bases from J, the junction contained 3 bases not matched to a gene. The CDR3 nucleotides are TGCGCCAGCAGCCCGGGGACTAGCGGGCAAGAGACCCAGTACTTC. It encodes CASSPGTSGQETQYF.